The 10 T cell receptor beta chains given below trace back to one sample, sequenced in a study of blood T cell repertoires in COVID-19. TCRdb's table, derived via immunoSEQ multiplex PCR, lists solely in-frame clones and lacks some. In the table there are about 300,000 clones, 70% to 90% of which are singletons. Sequencing was performed on PBMCs or T cells enriched from blood (not recorded which). The receptor source for this set is a man aged 25-45 years who had recovered from COVID-19.

This sequence joins TRBV3-1 (or the pseudogene TRBV3-2) and TRBJ1-2; TRBD1 agrees at 11 bases. Germline CDR1 is LGHDT and CDR2 is YNNKEL (reference sequence). With 4 bases clipped from V and 8 bases from J, the junction kept 3 bases outside the gene matches. This CDR3 region has 13 residues. CDR3 region: CASSRTGGDGYTF. The CDR3 DNA is TGTGCCAGCAGCCGGACAGGGGGCGACGGCTACACCTTC.

This rearrangement joins TRBV5-5 to TRBJ2-7; 9 nucleotides agree with TRBD1. Germline lookup yields CDR1 SGHKS and CDR2 YYEKEE (reference sequence). CDR3 size: 15 residues. V lost 4 bases and J lost 2; bases outside the gene matches: 7. CDR3 loop: CASSPGTGTAYEQYF. DNA for the CDR3: TGTGCCAGCAGCCCAGGGACAGGGACGGCCTACGAGCAGTACTTC. Drawing the rest from reference TRBV5-5 and TRBJ2-7, the complete variable domain is DAGVTQSPTHLIKTRGQQVTLRCSPISGHKSVSWYQQVLGQGPQFIFQYYEKEERGRGNFPDRFSARQFPNYSSELNVNALLLGDSALYLCASSPGTGTAYEQYFGPGTRLTVT.

A few counts support this clone. The V and J genes are TRBV6-5 and TRBJ2-7; TRBD2 matches 11 bases. V was pared by 2 bases and J by 3 bases, with 3 bases of the junction left unmatched. Germline V gene sequence: CDR1 MNHEY, CDR2 SVGAGI. The CDR3 runs 15 residues. CDR3 region: CASSYIGTSGYEQYF. The CDR3 nucleotides are TGTGCCAGCAGTTACATCGGGACTAGCGGCTACGAGCAGTACTTC.

This clone was recorded once. J is TRBJ1-1 and V is TRBV3-1 (or the pseudogene TRBV3-2); D unclear. V lost 4 bases to trimming and J lost 1 base, with 7 bases between them. This CDR3 comprises 13 residues. Germline V gene sequence: CDR1 LGHDT, CDR2 YNNKEL (reference sequence). CDR3 in amino acids: CASSRSGNTEAFF. CDR3 DNA: TGTGCCAGCAGCCGGTCCGGGAACACTGAAGCTTTCTTT.

The CDR3 spells CASSSDRQNIQYF. CDR3 coding DNA: TGTGCCAGCAGTTCCGACAGGCAGAACATTCAGTACTTC. The V gene is TRBV5-4, the J gene TRBJ2-4, with D perhaps TRBD1 (6 bases). This CDR3 is 13 amino acids long. The V gene lost 5 bases and the J gene lost 7 bases, with 13 bases spanning the gap. Germline CDR1 is SGHNT and CDR2 is YYREEE (reference sequence).

The chain carries TRBV28 and TRBJ1-4, with D possibly being TRBD1 (6 bases). Germline lookup yields CDR1 MDHEN and CDR2 SYDVKM. The CDR3 sequence is 15 residues long. V lost 7 bases and J 8 bases, leaving 20 bases between the germline ends. CDR3: CASTAGGARQEKLFF. CDR3 coding DNA: TGTGCCAGCACCGCGGGGGGGGCTCGGCAGGAAAAACTGTTTTTT.

The chain is built from TRBV5-1 and TRBJ2-2, with 10 bases matching TRBD2. Germline trimming cut 5 bases from V and 0 bases from J; bases unmatched to any gene: 7. Germline CDR1 SGHRS, CDR2 YFSETQ. This CDR3 has 17 residues. CDR3 coding DNA: TGCGCCAGCAGGTCCGGGACTAGCGAGACGAACACCGGGGAGCTGTTTTTT. This sequence encodes CASRSGTSETNTGELFF.

This sequence joins TRBV6-5 and TRBJ2-6, with TRBD1 as a possible D gene (6 bases). The CDR3 runs to 15 residues. The germline V and J ends were trimmed by 6 bases and 1 base, with 10 bases remaining between them. The V gene's germline CDR1 is MNHEY and CDR2 SVGAGI. CDR3 amino acids: CASSLQGSGANVLTF. CDR3 nucleotide sequence: TGTGCCAGCAGCCTACAGGGTTCTGGGGCCAACGTCCTGACTTTC.

The chain links TRBV6-5 to TRBJ2-3; TRBD1 matches 7 bases. This CDR3 contains 14 residues. The germline CDR1 and CDR2 sequences are MNHEY and SVGAGI. The V segment lost 7 bases and the J segment 0 bases; nucleotides outside the gene matches: 4. The CDR3 spells CASKDRSSTDTQYF. The DNA for the CDR3 is TGTGCCAGCAAGGACAGGTCGAGCACAGATACGCAGTATTTT.

The gene calls are TRBV11-2 and TRBJ2-7, with 7 bases identical to TRBD2. This CDR3 contains 17 residues. The V gene end was trimmed by 3 bases and the J gene end by 1 base; junction bases not matched to a gene: 12. The germline CDR1 and CDR2 sequences are SGHAT and FQNNGV. CDR3 in DNA: TGTGCCAGCAGCTTGATACCCGGGGGGTGGGATTCCTACGAGCAGTACTTC. Protein sequence: CASSLIPGGWDSYEQYF.